This TCR beta chain comes out of a study of CD8 T cells in ankylosing spondylitis. Overall study results and limits: Earlier authors reported some of these motif variants in reactive arthritis synovial fluid and blood. Characteristic, it appeared, of ankylosing spondylitis blood was a TCR beta motif of several highly homologous variants. Matched ankylosing spondylitis synovial fluid reportedly contained a significantly enriched population of disease-linked clones.

At least ten counts were recorded for this clonotype. No antigen is known for it. This CDR3 has 16 amino acids. J lost 5 bases, V lost 3 bases, and 10 bases had no gene match. Germline CDR1 WNHNN, CDR2 SYGVQD (reference sequence). TCRdb reprocessed the 5' RACE reads via MiXCR and lists one record per CDR3 protein. The table lists roughly 250,000 distinct CDR3 sequences, 8% to 9.5% of them singletons. The V and J genes are TRBV10-1 and TRBJ2-1; TRBD2 matches 7 bases. Sequencing was carried out using blood, either unsorted or a sorted T cell fraction (not recorded which). The clonotype comes from a male donor with ankylosing spondylitis or in good health (not recorded which). For the CDR3, the DNA is TGCGCCAGCAGTGATTCGGGCCTAGCGGCGCACAATGAGCAGTTCTTC. Translating it yields CASSDSGLAAHNEQFF.